These 9 T cell receptor beta chains were all obtained from the same sample, sequenced in a study of T cell repertoires in cytomegalovirus infection. TCRdb itself ran the reads through MiXCR, one entry per CDR3 protein. The table lists approximately 590,000 distinct CDR3 sequences, under 45% of them singletons. The antigens for these receptors are not known. The sequencing here drew on cultured PBMCs, taken from culture after CMV antigen stimulation. The source of these receptors is a human donor in good health (CMV status not recorded). Some clones in this sample may be carry-over from other donors' samples.

The chain couples TRBV3-1 to TRBJ2-3; D gene ambiguous. There are 13 residues in the CDR3. V was shortened by 2 bases and J by 2 bases, with 5 bases between the two germline ends. CDR1 and CDR2 (germline): LGHDT, YNNKEL (reference sequence). As DNA, the CDR3 is TGTGCCAGCAGCCAATACTTCACAGATACGCAGTATTTT. It codes for CASSQYFTDTQYF.

This sequence joins TRBV7-2 and TRBJ1-2, with D possibly TRBD1 on 6 matching bases. The V gene lost 5 bases and the J gene lost 3 bases, with 19 bases spanning the gap. The length of the CDR3 is 16 residues. Germline loops: CDR1 SGHTA, CDR2 FQGNSA. CDR3: CASSPLGGGTDYGYTF. In nucleotides, the CDR3 is TGTGCCAGCAGCCCCTTGGGAGGGGGGACGGACTATGGCTACACCTTC.

The chain uses TRBV20-1 and TRBJ2-1, with TRBD2 as a possible D gene (6 bases). With 5 bases removed from V and 0 bases from J, the gap between germline ends came to 14 bases. CDR1 and CDR2 (germline): DFQATT, SNEGSKA (reference sequence). This CDR3 is built from 15 residues. The CDR3 here is CSAGLSGGSYNEQFF. The CDR3 nucleotides are TGCAGTGCTGGCCTTAGCGGTGGCTCCTACAATGAGCAGTTCTTC.

There are many counts of this clonotype. The chain combines TRBV7-8 with TRBJ1-6; D remains ambiguous. The CDR3 is 15 residues long. Germline lookup yields CDR1 SGHVS and CDR2 FQNEAQ. V lost 5 bases and J 4 bases, leaving 12 bases between the germline ends. The CDR3 nucleotides are TGTGCCAGCAGCCTCTTGATGGGGTATAATTCACCCCTCCACTTT. This codes for CASSLLMGYNSPLHF.

V gene TRBV7-9 combines with J gene TRBJ2-2, with TRBD1 as a possible D gene (7 bases). There are 18 residues in the CDR3. The ends were cut back, 0 bases at V and 4 bases at J, with 18 bases in the middle. Per the germline V gene, CDR1 is SEHNR and CDR2 is FQNEAQ (reference sequence). The CDR3 here is CASSLANGGGKGTGELFF. In DNA form, the CDR3 reads TGTGCCAGCAGCTTAGCGAACGGAGGGGGCAAAGGCACCGGGGAGCTGTTTTTT.

The rearrangement links TRBV20-1 to TRBJ2-2, with D possibly being TRBD2 (6 bases). This CDR3 region has 13 residues. V lost 3 bases, J lost 4 bases, and 9 bases lay in between. CDR1 DFQATT and CDR2 SNEGSKA come from the germline V gene (reference sequence). Here the CDR3 reads CSARGTLTGELFF. The CDR3 nucleotides read TGCAGTGCTAGGGGGACTCTCACCGGGGAGCTGTTTTTT.

This chain joins TRBV10-3 and TRBJ2-3; D ambiguous. V lost 6 bases and J 5 bases, leaving 12 bases between the germline ends. The CDR3 covers 13 residues. The germline V gene encodes CDR1 ENHRY and CDR2 SYGVKD. CDR3 loop: CAISGAQGDTQYF. The DNA for the CDR3 is TGTGCCATCAGCGGAGCCCAAGGAGATACGCAGTATTTT.

Comments on this clonotype: Relative to the germline gene, one junction end is altered; a read error may explain this. The genes are TRBV6-6 and TRBJ1-5; 8 positions match TRBD1. The CDR3 contains 15 residues. The germline V gene has CDR1 MNHNY and CDR2 SVGAGI (reference sequence). CDR3 coding DNA: TGTGCCAGCAGTGACTCGACAGGGGGCAATCAGCCCCAGCATTTT. Encoded protein: CASSDSTGGNQPQHF.

The rearrangement uses TRBV6-8 and TRBJ2-7; 7 nucleotides agree with TRBD1. The V gene's germline CDR1 is MNHGY and CDR2 SAAAGT. After removal of 2 bases from V and 2 bases from J, the junction contained 9 bases not matched to a gene. The CDR3 has 16 residues. The CDR3 region has the DNA TGTGCCAGCAGTTACCGACGGGACAGTCCCCCCTACGAGCAGTACTTC. Its translation is CASSYRRDSPPYEQYF.